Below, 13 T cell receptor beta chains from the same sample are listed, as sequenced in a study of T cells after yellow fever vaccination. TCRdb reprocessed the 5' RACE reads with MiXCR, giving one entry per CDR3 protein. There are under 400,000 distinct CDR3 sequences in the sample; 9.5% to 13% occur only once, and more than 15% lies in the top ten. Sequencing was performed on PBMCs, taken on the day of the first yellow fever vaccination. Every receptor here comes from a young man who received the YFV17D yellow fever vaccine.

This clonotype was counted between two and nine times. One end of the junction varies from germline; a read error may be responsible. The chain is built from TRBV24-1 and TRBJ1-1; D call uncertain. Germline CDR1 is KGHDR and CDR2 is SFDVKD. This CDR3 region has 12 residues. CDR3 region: CATSDPGFPLVF. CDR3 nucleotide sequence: TGTGCCACCAGTGACCCCGGGTTCCCGCTGGTCTTT.

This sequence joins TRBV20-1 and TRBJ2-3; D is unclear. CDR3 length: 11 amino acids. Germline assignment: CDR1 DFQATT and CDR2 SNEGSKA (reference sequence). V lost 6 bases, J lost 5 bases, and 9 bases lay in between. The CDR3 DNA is TGCAGTGCGCCCAAGGGAGATACGCAGTATTTT. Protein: CSAPKGDTQYF.

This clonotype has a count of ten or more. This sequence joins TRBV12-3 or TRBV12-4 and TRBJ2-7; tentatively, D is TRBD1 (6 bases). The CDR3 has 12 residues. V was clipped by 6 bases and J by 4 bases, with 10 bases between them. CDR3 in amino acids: CASSRTEYEQYF. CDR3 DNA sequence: TGTGCCAGCAGCCGGACAGAATACGAGCAGTACTTC.

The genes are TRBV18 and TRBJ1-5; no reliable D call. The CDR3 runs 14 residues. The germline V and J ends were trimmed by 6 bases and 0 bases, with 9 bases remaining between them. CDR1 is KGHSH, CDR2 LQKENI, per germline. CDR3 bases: TGTGCCAGCTCTTCCGGAATTAGCAATCAGCCCCAGCATTTT. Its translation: CASSSGISNQPQHF.

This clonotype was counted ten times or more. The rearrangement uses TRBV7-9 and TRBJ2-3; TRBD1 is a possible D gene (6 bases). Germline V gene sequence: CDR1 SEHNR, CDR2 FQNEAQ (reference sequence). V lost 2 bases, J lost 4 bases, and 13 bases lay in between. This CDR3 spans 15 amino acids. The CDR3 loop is CASSLWSRGADTQYF. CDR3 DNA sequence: TGTGCCAGCAGCTTATGGAGCAGGGGAGCAGATACGCAGTATTTT.

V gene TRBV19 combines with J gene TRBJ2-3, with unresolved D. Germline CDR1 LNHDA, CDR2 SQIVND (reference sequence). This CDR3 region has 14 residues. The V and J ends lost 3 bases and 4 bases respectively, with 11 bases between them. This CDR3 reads CASSMGSFSDTQYF. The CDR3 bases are TGTGCCAGTAGTATGGGAAGTTTTTCAGATACGCAGTATTTT.

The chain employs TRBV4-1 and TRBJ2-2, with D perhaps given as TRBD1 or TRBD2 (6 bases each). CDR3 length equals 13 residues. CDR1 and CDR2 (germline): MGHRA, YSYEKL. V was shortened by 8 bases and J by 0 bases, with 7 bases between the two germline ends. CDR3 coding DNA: TGCGCCAGCGGGGGGCCGAACACCGGGGAGCTGTTTTTT. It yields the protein CASGGPNTGELFF.

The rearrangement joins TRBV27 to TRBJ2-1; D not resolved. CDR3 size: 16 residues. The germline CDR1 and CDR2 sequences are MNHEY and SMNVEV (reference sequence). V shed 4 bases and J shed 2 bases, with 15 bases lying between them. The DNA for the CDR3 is TGTGCCAGCAGTTCCCTTGTCGATACCACCTACAATGAGCAGTTCTTC. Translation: CASSSLVDTTYNEQFF.

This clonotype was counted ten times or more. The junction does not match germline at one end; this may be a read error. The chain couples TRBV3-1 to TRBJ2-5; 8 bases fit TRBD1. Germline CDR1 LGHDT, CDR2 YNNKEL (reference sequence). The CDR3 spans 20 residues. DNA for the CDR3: TGTGCCAGCAGCCAAGAAGCCCGGCACAGGGGGGCGCTAGATCCCGAGATCCAGTACTTC. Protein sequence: CASSQEARHRGALDPEIQYF.

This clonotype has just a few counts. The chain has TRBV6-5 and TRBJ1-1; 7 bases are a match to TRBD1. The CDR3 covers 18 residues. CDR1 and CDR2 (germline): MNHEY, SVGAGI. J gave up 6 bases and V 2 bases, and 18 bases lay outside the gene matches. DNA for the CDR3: TGTGCCAGCAGTTACCCAGGGGGGGGTGGGCGTACAGGCCCTGAAGCTTTCTTT. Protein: CASSYPGGGGRTGPEAFF.

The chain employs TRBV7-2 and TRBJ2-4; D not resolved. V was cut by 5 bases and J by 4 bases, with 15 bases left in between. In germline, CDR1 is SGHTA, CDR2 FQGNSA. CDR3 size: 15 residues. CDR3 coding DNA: TGTGCCAGCAGCAGAGGAGAGGCCAGTAAAAACATTCAGTACTTC. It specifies CASSRGEASKNIQYF.

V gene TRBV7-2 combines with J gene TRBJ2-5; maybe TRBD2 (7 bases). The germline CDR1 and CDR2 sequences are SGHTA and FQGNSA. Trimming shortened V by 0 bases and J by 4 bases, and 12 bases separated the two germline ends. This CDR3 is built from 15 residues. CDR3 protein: CASSLAGGPVETQYF. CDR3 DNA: TGTGCCAGCAGCTTAGCGGGGGGGCCTGTAGAGACCCAGTACTTC. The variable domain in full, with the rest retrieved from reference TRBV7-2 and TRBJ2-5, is GAGVSQSPSNKVTEKGKDVELRCDPISGHTALYWYRQSLGQGLEFLIYFQGNSAPDKSGLPSDRFSAERTGGSVSTLTIQRTQQEDSAVYLCASSLAGGPVETQYFGPGTRLLVL.

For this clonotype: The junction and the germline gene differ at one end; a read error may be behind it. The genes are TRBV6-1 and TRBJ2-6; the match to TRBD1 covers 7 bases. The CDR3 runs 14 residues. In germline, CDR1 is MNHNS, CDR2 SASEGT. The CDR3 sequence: CTSTGASGANVLTF. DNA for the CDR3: TGTACCAGCACAGGGGCCTCTGGGGCCAACGTCCTGACTTTC.